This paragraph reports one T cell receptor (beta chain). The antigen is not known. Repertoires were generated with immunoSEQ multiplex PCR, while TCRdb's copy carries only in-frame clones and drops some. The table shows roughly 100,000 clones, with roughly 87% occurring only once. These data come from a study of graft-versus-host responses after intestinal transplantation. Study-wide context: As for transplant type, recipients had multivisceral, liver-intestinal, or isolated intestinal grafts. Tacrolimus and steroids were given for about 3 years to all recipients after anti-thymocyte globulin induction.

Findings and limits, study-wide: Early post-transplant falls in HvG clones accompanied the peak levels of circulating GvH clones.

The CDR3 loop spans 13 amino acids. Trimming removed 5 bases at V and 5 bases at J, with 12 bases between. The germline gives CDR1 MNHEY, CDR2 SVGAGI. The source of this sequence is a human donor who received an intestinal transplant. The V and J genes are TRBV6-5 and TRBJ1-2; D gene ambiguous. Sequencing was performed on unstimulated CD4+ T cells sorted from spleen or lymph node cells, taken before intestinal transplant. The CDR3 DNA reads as TGTGCCAGCAGTGTCACCCTGCTATATGGCTACACCTTC. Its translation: CASSVTLLYGYTF.